This T cell receptor beta chain stems from a study of blood T cells in healthy people across ages. Study results and caveats: Naive CD4+ cells and diversity were both higher in long-lived donors than in aged donors.

Notes on this clonotype: Its antigen is unknown.

A second PCR, run for roughly 7 to 11 cycles, used a sample-barcoded 5' primer plus a J-beta primer mix. TCRdb redid the calling of the 5' RACE reads with MiXCR, one entry per CDR3 protein. This sample carries over a million distinct CDR3 sequences, almost 25% of them seen once, and the ten largest clones take around 0.7%. The same data also went into a second study, on T cells of mothers and their children. Per that paper: For unrelated pairs as for related ones, thymic selection shapes TCR recombination output similarly. Relative to unrelated pairs, biologically related mother-child dyads exhibited marginally greater, non-significant overlap.

This receptor was identified in a girl aged 2 to 10 in good health. Input material: blood.

This CDR3 is CASSTPERWDSPLHF. The CDR3 DNA sequence: TGTGCCAGCAGCACACCAGAACGGTGGGATTCACCCCTCCACTTT. The chain links TRBV7-9 to TRBJ1-6; no clear D gene. The V end lost 5 bases, the J end lost 8 bases, and 16 bases lay between the germline ends. The germline gives CDR1 SEHNR, CDR2 FQNEAQ (reference sequence). CDR3 length: 15 residues. Full variable domain (missing parts from reference TRBV7-9 and TRBJ1-6): DTGVSQNPRHKITKRGQNVTFRCDPISEHNRLYWYRQTLGQGPEFLTYFQNEAQLEKSRLLSDRFSAERPKGSFSTLEIQRTEQGDSAMYLCASSTPERWDSPLHFGNGTRLTVT.